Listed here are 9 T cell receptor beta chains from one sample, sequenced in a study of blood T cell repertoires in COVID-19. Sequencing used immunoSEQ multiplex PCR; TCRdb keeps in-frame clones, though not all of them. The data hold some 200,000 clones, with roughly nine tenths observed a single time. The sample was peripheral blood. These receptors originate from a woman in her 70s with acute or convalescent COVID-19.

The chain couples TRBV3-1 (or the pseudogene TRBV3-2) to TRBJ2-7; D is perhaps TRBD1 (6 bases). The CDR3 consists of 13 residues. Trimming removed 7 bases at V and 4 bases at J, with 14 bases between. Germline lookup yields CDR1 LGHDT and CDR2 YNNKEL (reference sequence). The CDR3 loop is CASTTGLGYEQYF. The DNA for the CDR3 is TGTGCCAGCACTACAGGGTTGGGGTACGAGCAGTACTTC.

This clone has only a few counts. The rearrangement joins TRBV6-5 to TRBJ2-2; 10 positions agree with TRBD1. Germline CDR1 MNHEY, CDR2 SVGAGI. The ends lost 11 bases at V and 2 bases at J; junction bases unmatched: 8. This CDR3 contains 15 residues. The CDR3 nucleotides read TGTGCCGTTTTGGGACAGGGGACTAACACCGGGGAGCTGTTTTTT. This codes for CAVLGQGTNTGELFF.

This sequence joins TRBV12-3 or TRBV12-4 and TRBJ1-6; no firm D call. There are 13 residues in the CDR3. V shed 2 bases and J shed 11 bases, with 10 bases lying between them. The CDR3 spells CASSLTPGTPLHF. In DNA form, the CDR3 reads TGTGCCAGCAGTTTAACTCCGGGAACACCCCTCCACTTT.

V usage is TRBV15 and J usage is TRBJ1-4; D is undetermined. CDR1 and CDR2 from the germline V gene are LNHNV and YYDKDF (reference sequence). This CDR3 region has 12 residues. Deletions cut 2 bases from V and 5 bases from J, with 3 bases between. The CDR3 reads CATSRPNEKLFF. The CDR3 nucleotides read TGTGCCACCAGCAGACCAAATGAAAAACTGTTTTTT.

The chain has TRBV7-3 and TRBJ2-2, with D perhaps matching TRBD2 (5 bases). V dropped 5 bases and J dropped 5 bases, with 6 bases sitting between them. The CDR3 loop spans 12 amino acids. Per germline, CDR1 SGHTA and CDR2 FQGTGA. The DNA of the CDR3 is TGTGCCAGCAGCCCGGGGACCGGGGAGCTGTTTTTT. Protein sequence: CASSPGTGELFF.

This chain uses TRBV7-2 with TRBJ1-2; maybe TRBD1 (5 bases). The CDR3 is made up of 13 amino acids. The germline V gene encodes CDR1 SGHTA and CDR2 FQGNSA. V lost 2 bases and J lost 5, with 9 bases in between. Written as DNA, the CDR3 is TGTGCCAGCAGCTTACCAGGGCGGTATGGCTACACCTTC. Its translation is CASSLPGRYGYTF.

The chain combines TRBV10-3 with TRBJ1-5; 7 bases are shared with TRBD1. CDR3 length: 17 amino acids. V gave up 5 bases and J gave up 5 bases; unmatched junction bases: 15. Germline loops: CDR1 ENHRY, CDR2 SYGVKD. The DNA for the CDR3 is TGTGCCATCAGTCCGGGACAGCATAATACGGCCTATCAGCCCCAGCATTTT. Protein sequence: CAISPGQHNTAYQPQHF.

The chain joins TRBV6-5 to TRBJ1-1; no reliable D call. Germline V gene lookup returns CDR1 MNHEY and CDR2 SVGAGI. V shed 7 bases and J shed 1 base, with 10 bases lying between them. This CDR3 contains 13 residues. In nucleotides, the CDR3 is TGTGCCAGCATAACGCGGTGGAACACTGAAGCTTTCTTT. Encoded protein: CASITRWNTEAFF.

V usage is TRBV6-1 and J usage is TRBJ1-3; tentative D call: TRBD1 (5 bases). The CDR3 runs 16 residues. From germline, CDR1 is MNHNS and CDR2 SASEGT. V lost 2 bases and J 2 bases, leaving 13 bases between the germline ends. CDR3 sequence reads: CASSELLRGAGNTIYF. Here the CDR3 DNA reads TGTGCCAGCAGTGAACTTCTTAGGGGCGCTGGAAACACCATATATTTT.